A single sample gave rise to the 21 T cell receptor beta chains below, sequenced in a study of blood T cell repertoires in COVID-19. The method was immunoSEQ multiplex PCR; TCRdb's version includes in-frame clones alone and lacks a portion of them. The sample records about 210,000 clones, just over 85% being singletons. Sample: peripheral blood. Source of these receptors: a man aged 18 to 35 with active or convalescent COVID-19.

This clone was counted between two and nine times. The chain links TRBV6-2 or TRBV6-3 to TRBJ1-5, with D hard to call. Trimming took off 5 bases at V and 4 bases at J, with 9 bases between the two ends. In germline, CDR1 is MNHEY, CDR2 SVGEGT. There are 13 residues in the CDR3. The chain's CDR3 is CASSPQENQPQHF. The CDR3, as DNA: TGTGCCAGCAGTCCGCAGGAAAATCAGCCCCAGCATTTT.

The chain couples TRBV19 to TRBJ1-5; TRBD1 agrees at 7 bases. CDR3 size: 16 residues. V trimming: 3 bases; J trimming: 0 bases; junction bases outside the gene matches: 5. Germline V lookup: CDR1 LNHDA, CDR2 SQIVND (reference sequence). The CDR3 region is CASSIIGGHSNQPQHF. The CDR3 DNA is TGTGCCAGTAGTATTATAGGGGGCCATAGCAATCAGCCCCAGCATTTT. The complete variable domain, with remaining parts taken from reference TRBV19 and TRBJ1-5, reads DGGITQSPKYLFRKEGQNVTLSCEQNLNHDAMYWYRQDPGQGLRLIYYSQIVNDFQKGDIAEGYSVSREKKESFPLTVTSAQKNPTAFYLCASSIIGGHSNQPQHFGDGTRLSIL.

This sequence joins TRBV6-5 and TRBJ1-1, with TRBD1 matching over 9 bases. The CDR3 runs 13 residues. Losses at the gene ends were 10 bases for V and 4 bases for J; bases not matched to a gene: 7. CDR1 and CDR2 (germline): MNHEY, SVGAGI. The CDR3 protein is CATGDRVATEAFF. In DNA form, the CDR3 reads TGTGCCACAGGGGACAGGGTGGCCACTGAAGCTTTCTTT.

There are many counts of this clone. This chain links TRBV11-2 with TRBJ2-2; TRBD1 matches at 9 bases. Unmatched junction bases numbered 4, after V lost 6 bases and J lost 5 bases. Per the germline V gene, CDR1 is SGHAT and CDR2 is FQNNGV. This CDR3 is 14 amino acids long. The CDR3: CASRPGQGTGELFF. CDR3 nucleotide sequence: TGTGCCAGCAGGCCGGGACAGGGTACCGGGGAGCTGTTTTTT.

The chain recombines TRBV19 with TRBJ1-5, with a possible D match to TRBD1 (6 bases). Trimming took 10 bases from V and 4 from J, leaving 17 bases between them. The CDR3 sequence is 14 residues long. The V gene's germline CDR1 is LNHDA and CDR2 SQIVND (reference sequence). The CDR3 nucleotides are TGTGCCACGCGGGTCGGGGGGACAAATCAGCCCCAGCATTTT. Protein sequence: CATRVGGTNQPQHF.

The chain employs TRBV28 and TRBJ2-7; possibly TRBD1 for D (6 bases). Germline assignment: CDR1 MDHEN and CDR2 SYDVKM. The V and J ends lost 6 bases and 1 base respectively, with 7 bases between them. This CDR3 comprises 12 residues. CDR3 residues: CASSTGSYEQYF. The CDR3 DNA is TGTGCCAGCAGCACAGGGTCCTACGAGCAGTACTTC.

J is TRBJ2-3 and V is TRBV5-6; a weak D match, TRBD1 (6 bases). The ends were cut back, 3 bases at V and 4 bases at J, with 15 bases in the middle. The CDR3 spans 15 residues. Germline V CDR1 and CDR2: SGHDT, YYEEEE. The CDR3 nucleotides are TGTGCCAGCAGCTCTCCTCCGAGGGGGTCAGATACGCAGTATTTT. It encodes CASSSPPRGSDTQYF.

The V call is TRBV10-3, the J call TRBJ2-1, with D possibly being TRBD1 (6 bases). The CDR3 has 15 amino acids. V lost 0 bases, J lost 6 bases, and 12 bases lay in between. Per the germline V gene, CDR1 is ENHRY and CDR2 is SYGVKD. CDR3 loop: CAISESGQHVNEQFF. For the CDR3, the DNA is TGTGCCATCAGTGAGTCAGGACAGCATGTCAATGAGCAGTTCTTC.

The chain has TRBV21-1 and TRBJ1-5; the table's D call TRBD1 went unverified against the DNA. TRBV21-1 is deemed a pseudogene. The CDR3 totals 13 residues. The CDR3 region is CASRGQGEQPQHF. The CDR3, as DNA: TGTGCCAGCAGGGGACAGGGTGAACAGCCCCAGCATTTT.

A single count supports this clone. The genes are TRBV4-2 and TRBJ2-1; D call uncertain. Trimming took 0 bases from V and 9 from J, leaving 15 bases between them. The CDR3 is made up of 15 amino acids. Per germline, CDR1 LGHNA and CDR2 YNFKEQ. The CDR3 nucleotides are TGTGCCAGCAGCCAAGATTTTAATTTAGTCGGTGAGCAGTTCTTC. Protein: CASSQDFNLVGEQFF.

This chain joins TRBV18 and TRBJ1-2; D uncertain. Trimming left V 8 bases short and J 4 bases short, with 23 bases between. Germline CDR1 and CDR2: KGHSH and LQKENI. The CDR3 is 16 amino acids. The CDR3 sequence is CASSPSSVDGGYGYTF. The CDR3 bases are TGTGCCAGCAGCCCCTCTTCGGTGGATGGCGGCTATGGCTACACCTTC.

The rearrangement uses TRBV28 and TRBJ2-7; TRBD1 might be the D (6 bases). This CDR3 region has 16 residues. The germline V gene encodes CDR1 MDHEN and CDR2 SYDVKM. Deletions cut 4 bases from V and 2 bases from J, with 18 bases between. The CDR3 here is CASSSPGTSTPYEQYF. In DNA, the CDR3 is TGTGCCAGCAGTTCACCCGGGACATCTACTCCCTACGAGCAGTACTTC.

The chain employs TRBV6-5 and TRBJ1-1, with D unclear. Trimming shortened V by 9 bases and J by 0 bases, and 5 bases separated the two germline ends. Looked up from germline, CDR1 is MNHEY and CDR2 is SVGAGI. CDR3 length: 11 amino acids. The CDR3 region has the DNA TGTGCCAGTAAAATGAACACTGAAGCTTTCTTT. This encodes CASKMNTEAFF.

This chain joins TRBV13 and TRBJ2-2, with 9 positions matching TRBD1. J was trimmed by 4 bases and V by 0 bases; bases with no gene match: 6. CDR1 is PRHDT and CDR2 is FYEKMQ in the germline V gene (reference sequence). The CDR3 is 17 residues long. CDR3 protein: CASSLGYRGLSTGELFF. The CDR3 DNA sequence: TGTGCCAGCAGCTTAGGCTACAGGGGGCTTAGCACCGGGGAGCTGTTTTTT.

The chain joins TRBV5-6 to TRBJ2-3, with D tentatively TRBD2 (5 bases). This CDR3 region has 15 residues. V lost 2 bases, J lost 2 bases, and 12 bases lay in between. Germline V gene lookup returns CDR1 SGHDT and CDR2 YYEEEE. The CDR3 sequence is CASSFMSGVTDTQYF. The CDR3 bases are TGTGCCAGCAGCTTCATGAGCGGAGTCACAGATACGCAGTATTTT.

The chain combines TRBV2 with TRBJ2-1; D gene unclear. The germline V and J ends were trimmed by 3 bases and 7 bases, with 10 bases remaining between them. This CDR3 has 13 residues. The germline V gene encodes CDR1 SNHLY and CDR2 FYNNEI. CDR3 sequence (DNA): TGTGCCAGCAGTGATCTAGGTTTAAATGAGCAGTTCTTC. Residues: CASSDLGLNEQFF.

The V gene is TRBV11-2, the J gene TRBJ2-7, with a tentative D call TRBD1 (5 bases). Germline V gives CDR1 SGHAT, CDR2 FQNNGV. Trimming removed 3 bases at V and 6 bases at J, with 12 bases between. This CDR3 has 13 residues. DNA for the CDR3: TGTGCCAGCAGCTTTAGCCGACAGAGCGAGCAGTACTTC. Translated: CASSFSRQSEQYF.

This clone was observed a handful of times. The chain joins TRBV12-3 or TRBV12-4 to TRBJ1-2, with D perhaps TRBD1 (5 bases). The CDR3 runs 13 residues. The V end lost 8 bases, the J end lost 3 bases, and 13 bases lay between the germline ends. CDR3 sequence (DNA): TGTGCCAGCTTAGCCCCGGGGGACTATGGCTACACCTTC. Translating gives CASLAPGDYGYTF.

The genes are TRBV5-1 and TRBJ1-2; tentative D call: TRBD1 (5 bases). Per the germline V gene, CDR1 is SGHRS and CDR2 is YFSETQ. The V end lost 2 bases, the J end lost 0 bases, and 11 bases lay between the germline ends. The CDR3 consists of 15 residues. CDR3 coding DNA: TGCGCCAGCAGCTTTAACAGGTCGGCTAACTATGGCTACACCTTC. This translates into CASSFNRSANYGYTF.

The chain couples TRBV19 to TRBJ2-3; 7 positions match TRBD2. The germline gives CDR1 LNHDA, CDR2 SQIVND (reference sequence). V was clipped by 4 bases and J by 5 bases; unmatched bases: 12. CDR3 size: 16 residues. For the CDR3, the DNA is TGTGCCAGTAGTACCCAGTTTCGGCGGGAGAGAGATACGCAGTATTTT. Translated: CASSTQFRRERDTQYF.

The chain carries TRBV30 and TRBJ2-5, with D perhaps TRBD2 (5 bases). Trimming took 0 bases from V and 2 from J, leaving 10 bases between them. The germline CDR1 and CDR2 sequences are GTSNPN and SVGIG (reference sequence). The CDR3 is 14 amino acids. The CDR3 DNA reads TGTGCCTGGAGTGTATTCGGAGGACAAGAGACCCAGTACTTC. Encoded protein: CAWSVFGGQETQYF.